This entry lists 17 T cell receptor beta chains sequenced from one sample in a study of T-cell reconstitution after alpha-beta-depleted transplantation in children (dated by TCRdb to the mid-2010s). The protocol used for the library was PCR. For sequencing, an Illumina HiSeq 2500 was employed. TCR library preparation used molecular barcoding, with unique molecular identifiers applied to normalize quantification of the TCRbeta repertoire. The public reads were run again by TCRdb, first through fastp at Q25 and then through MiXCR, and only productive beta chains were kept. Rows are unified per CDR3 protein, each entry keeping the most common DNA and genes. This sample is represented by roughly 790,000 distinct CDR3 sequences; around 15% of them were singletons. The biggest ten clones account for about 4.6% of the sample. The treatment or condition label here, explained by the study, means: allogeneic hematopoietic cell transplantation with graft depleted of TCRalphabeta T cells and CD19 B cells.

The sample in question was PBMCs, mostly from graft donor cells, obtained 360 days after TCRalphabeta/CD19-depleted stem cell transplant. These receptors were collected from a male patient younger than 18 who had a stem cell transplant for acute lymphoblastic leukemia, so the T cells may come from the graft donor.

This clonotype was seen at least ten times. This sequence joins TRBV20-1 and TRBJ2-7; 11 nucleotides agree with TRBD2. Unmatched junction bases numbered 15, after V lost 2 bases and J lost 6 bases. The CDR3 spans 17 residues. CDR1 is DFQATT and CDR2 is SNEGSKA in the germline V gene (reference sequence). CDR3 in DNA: TGCAGTGCTAGACGGACTAGCGGGTGGCCCATGTGGAGCGAGCAGTACTTC. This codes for CSARRTSGWPMWSEQYF.

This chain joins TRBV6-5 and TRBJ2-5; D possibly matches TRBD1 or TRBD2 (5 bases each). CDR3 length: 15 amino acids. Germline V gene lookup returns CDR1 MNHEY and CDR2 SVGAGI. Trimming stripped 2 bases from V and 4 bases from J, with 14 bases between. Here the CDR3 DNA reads TGTGCCAGCAGTTACCGGCCCATCGGGGCAGAGACCCAGTACTTC. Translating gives CASSYRPIGAETQYF.

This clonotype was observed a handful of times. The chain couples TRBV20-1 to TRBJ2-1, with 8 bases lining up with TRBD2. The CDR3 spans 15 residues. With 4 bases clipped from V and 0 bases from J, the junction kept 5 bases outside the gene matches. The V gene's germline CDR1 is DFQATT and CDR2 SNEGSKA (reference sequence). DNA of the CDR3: TGCAGTGCTAAGACTAGCGAGAGCTCCTACAATGAGCAGTTCTTC. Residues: CSAKTSESSYNEQFF.

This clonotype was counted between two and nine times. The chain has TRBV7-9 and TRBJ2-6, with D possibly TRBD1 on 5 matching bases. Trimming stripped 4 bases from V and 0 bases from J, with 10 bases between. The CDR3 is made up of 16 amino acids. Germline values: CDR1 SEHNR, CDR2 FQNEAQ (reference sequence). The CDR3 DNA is TGTGCCAGCAGCTACGGACACCTCTCTGGGGCCAACGTCCTGACTTTC. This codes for CASSYGHLSGANVLTF.

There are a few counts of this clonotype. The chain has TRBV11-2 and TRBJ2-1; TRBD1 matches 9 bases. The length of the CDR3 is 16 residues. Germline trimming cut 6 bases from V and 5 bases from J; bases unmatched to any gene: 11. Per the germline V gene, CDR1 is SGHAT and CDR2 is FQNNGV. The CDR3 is CASRRRSWDRDNEQFF. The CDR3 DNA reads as TGTGCCAGCAGACGTAGAAGTTGGGACAGGGACAATGAGCAGTTCTTC. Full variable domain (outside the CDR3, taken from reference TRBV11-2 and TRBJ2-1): EAGVAQSPRYKIIEKRQSVAFWCNPISGHATLYWYQQILGQGPKLLIQFQNNGVVDDSQLPKDRFSAERLKGVDSTLKIQPAKLEDSAVYLCASRRRSWDRDNEQFFGPGTRLTVL.

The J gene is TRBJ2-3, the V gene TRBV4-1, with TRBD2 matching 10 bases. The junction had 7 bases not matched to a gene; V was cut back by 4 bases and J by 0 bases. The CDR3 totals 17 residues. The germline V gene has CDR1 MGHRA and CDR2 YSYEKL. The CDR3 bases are TGCGCCAGCAGCCGTCCCGGGACTAGCGTTAGCACAGATACGCAGTATTTT. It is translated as CASSRPGTSVSTDTQYF.

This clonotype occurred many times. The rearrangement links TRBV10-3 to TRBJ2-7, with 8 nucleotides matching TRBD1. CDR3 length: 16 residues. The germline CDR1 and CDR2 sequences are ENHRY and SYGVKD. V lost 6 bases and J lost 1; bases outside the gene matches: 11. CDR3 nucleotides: TGTGCCATCAGGACTCCGGGACAGGTCGAATCCTACGAGCAGTACTTC. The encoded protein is CAIRTPGQVESYEQYF.

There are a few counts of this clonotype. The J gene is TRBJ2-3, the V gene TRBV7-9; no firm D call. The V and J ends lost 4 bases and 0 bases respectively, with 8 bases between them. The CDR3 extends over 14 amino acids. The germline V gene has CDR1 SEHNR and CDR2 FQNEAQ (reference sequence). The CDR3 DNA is TGTGCCAGCAGCTCTACACAAAGCACAGATACGCAGTATTTT. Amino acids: CASSSTQSTDTQYF.

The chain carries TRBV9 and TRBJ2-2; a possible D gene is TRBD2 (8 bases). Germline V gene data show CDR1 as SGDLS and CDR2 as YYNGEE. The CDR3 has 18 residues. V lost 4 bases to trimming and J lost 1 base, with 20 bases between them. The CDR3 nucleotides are TGTGCCAGCAGCACAGGGGCCCCGGGACTAGTGAACACCGGGGAGCTGTTTTTT. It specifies CASSTGAPGLVNTGELFF.

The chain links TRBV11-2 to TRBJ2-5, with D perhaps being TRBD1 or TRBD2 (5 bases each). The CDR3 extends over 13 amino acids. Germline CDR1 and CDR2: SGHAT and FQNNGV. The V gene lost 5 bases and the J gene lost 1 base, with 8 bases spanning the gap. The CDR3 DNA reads TGTGCCAGCAGCCGAGGGGTCCAAGAGACCCAGTACTTC. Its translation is CASSRGVQETQYF.

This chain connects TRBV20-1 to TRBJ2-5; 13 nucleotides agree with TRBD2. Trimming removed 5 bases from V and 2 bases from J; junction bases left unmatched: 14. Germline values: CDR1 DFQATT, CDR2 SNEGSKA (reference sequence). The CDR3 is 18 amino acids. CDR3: CSAFRTSGRAKGQETQYF. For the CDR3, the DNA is TGCAGTGCTTTCCGTACTAGCGGGAGGGCCAAGGGGCAAGAGACCCAGTACTTC.

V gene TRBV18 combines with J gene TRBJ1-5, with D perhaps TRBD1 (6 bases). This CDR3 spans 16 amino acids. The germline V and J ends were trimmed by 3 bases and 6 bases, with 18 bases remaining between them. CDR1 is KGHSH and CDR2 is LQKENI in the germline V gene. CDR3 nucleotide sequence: TGTGCCAGCTCACCGAGCGGGACAAGGGATGGTCAGCCCCAGCATTTT. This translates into CASSPSGTRDGQPQHF.

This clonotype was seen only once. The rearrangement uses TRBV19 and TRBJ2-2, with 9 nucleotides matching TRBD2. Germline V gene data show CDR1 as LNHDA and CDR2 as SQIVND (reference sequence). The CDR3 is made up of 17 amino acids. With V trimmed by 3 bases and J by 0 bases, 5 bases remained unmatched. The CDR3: CASSIRSGRSNTGELFF. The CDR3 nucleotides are TGTGCCAGTAGTATTAGGAGCGGGAGGTCGAACACCGGGGAGCTGTTTTTT.

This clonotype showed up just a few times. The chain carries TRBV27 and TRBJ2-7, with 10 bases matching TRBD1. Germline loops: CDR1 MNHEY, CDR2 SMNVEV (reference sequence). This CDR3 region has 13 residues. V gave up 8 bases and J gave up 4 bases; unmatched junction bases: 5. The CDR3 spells CASGSGQGYEQYF. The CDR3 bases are TGTGCCAGCGGGTCGGGACAGGGGTACGAGCAGTACTTC.

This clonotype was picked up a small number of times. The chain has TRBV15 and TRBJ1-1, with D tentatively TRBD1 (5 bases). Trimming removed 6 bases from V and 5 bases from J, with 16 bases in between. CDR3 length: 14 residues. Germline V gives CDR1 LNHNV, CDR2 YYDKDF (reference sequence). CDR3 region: CATSYTRDGTEAFF. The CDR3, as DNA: TGTGCCACCAGTTATACCAGGGATGGGACTGAAGCTTTCTTT. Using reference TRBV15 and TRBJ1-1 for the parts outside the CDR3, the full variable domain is DAMVIQNPRYQVTQFGKPVTLSCSQTLNHNVMYWYQQKSSQAPKLLFHYYDKDFNNEADTPDNFQSRRPNTSFCFLDIRSPGLGDTAMYLCATSYTRDGTEAFFGQGTRLTVV.

The CDR3 is CASSTRSVNEQFF. CDR3 in DNA: TGTGCCAGTAGTACACGCTCGGTCAATGAGCAGTTCTTC. The chain has TRBV19 and TRBJ2-1; D unclear. The CDR3 totals 13 residues. The ends were cut back, 4 bases at V and 6 bases at J, with 10 bases in the middle. Germline assignment: CDR1 LNHDA and CDR2 SQIVND (reference sequence).

The CDR3 region is CASSRLGGDSYNEQFF. In DNA, the CDR3 is TGCGCCAGCAGCCGATTGGGGGGGGATTCCTACAATGAGCAGTTCTTC. The V call is TRBV5-1, the J call TRBJ2-1; 7 bases match TRBD2. In germline, CDR1 is SGHRS, CDR2 YFSETQ. The CDR3 has 16 residues. Germline trimming cut 4 bases from V and 1 base from J; bases unmatched to any gene: 8.